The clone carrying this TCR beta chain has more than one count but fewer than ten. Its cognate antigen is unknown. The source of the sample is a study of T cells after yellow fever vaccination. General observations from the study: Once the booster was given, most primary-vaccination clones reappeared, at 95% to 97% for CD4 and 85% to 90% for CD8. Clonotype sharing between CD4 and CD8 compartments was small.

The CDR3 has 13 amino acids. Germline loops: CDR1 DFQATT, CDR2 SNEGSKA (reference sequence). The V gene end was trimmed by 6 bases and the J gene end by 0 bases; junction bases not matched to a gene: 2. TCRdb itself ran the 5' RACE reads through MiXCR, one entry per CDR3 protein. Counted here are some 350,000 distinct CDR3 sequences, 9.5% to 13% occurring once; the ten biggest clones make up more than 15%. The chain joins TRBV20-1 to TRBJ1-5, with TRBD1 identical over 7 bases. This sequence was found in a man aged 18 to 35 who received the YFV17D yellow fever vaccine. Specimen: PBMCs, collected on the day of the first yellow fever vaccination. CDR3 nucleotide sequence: TGCAGTGCCGGGACAGATAGCAATCAGCCCCAGCATTTT. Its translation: CSAGTDSNQPQHF.